The rows below give T cell receptor beta chains drawn from one sample of a study of blood T cell repertoires in COVID-19. Libraries were prepared by immunoSEQ multiplex PCR; TCRdb keeps only in-frame clonotypes and omits some of them. The table lists hundreds of thousands of clones, about 89% of them singletons, with around 8% in the top ten. Sequenced input: peripheral blood. These receptors were obtained from a woman in her forties or fifties with COVID-19, enrolled during active disease. Each CDR3 is given with its conserved first and last residue. D genes are given only for firm matches. Only part of the rows carry a size: once, few, many, or a class if the clone is expanded.

TRBV7-9	-	TRBD2	TRBJ2-5	CASSFAGGGETQYF	TGTGCCAGCAGCTTCGCGGGGGGAGGAGAGACCCAGTACTTC
TRBV30	-	-	TRBJ2-7	CAFFRGTYEQYF	TGTGCCTTCTTCAGGGGCACCTACGAGCAGTACTTC
TRBV4-1	-	TRBD1	TRBJ1-1	CASSQPDRTGTEAFF	TGCGCCAGCAGTCAACCGGACCGGACAGGGACGGAAGCTTTCTTT
TRBV5-1	-	TRBD1	TRBJ2-1	CASSGGDRESEQFF	TGCGCCAGCAGCGGCGGGGACAGGGAGAGTGAGCAGTTCTTC
TRBV11-2	-	TRBD1	TRBJ2-7	CASSLDRESLSVHEQYF	TGTGCCAGCAGCCTGGACAGGGAATCCCTCTCGGTCCACGAGCAGTACTTC
TRBV5-1	-	TRBD1	TRBJ1-1	CASSAGGNTEAFF	TGCGCCAGCAGCGCAGGGGGGAACACTGAAGCTTTCTTT
TRBV5-6	-	-	TRBJ1-3	CASSLQEGQVNTIYF	TGTGCCAGCAGCTTGCAAGAGGGCCAGGTTAACACCATATATTTT
TRBV7-9	-	-	TRBJ2-7	CASSPQGAEQYF	TGTGCCAGCAGCCCCCAGGGCGCCGAGCAGTACTTC
TRBV19	once	-	TRBJ1-2	CASRTGQPYGYTF	TGTGCCAGTAGGACAGGACAGCCCTATGGCTACACCTTC
TRBV19	-	TRBD1	TRBJ1-4	CASSTTSGTGDEKLFF	TGTGCCAGTAGTACCACATCCGGGACAGGGGATGAAAAACTGTTTTTT
TRBV3-1/TRBV3-2	-	TRBD1	TRBJ1-5	CASSLGTGSNQPQHF	TGTGCCAGCAGCCTAGGGACAGGGAGCAATCAGCCCCAGCATTTT
TRBV5-1	-	TRBD2	TRBJ2-3	CASSLGGGADTQYF	TGCGCCAGCAGCTTGGGTGGGGGGGCAGATACGCAGTATTTT
TRBV5-6	-	TRBD1	TRBJ1-2	CASRTGGDYGYTF	TGTGCCAGCAGGACAGGGGGGGACTATGGCTACACCTTC
TRBV5-6	-	TRBD1	TRBJ2-5	CASRDGTGGKETQYF	TGTGCCAGCAGAGATGGGACAGGGGGGAAAGAGACCCAGTACTTC
TRBV6-5	few	TRBD1	TRBJ1-6	CASSTGAPLHF	TGTGCCAGCAGCACAGGGGCACCCCTCCACTTT
TRBV29-1	-	-	TRBJ2-7	CSVQRQAYEQYF	TGCAGCGTCCAGAGGCAAGCCTACGAGCAGTACTTC
TRBV27	-	TRBD1	TRBJ1-1	CASSLRRGQHTEAFF	TGTGCCAGCAGTCTACGCCGGGGACAGCACACTGAAGCTTTCTTT
TRBV29-1	-	TRBD1	TRBJ1-1	CSVSPQGPNTEAFF	TGCAGCGTTTCTCCACAGGGGCCGAACACTGAAGCTTTCTTT
TRBV30	-	-	TRBJ2-3	CAWSVQGLGTDTQYF	TGTGCCTGGAGTGTACAAGGACTCGGCACAGATACGCAGTATTTT
TRBV7-6	-	TRBD2	TRBJ2-7	CASSLTAGGRNEQYF	TGTGCCAGCAGCTTAACGGCGGGGGGGCGGAACGAGCAGTACTTC
TRBV9	-	-	TRBJ1-1	CASSVQGMEGGTEAFF	TGTGCCAGCAGCGTACAGGGTATGGAGGGAGGCACTGAAGCTTTCTTT
TRBV7-6	-	TRBD1	TRBJ2-2	CASSTRQGADGELFF	TGTGCCAGCAGCACCCGGCAGGGGGCGGACGGGGAGCTGTTTTTT
TRBV19	-	-	TRBJ2-1	CASSIGAREQFF	TGTGCCAGTAGTATAGGAGCCCGTGAGCAGTTCTTC
TRBV2	-	-	TRBJ2-7	CASRGGESYEQYF	TGTGCCAGCAGAGGCGGGGAATCCTACGAGCAGTACTTC
TRBV11-3	-	-	TRBJ2-1	CASSLDRGFSYNEQFF	TGTGCCAGCAGCTTAGATAGGGGGTTCTCCTACAATGAGCAGTTCTTC
TRBV7-2	-	-	TRBJ2-7	CASSLMDSYEQYF	TGTGCCAGCAGCTTAATGGACAGCTACGAGCAGTACTTC
TRBV21-1	-	-	TRBJ2-3	CASSIRGLAGSADTQYF	TGTGCCAGCAGCATCCGGGGACTAGCGGGGTCCGCAGATACGCAGTATTTT
TRBV6-5	-	-	TRBJ2-3	CATRTASEDTQYF	TGTGCCACCAGGACTGCGTCTGAGGATACGCAGTATTTT
TRBV5-6	-	-	TRBJ2-5	CASSLGAGKEYF	TGTGCCAGCAGCCTGGGGGCGGGGAAAGAGTACTTC
TRBV27	once	-	TRBJ2-7	CASTPLFPSYEQYF	TGTGCCAGCACCCCGTTGTTTCCCTCCTACGAGCAGTACTTC
TRBV12-3/TRBV12-4	-	-	TRBJ1-1	CASSFGGTEAFF	TGTGCCAGCAGTTTTGGGGGGACTGAAGCTTTCTTT
TRBV19	-	TRBD1	TRBJ1-2	CASTVQGAGYTF	TGTGCCAGTACCGTCCAGGGGGCTGGCTACACCTTC
TRBV7-7	-	-	TRBJ2-3	CASTPVEDTQYF	TGTGCCAGTACCCCAGTTGAAGATACGCAGTATTTT
TRBV4-1	-	-	TRBJ1-3	CASSQSGSDLNTIYF	TGCGCCAGCAGCCAAAGTGGAAGCGATCTAAACACCATATATTTT
TRBV11-2	-	TRBD1	TRBJ2-7	CASRLRDRGGHEQYF	TGTGCCAGCCGCCTTCGCGACAGGGGTGGCCACGAGCAGTACTTC
TRBV28	-	-	TRBJ2-3	CASGSSTDTQYF	TGTGCCAGCGGCTCTAGCACAGATACGCAGTATTTT
TRBV19	few	TRBD1	TRBJ2-2	CASTGWDRSTGELFF	TGTGCCAGTACCGGATGGGACAGGTCCACCGGGGAGCTGTTTTTT
TRBV6-5	-	-	TRBJ1-1	CASYDEAELTEAFF	TGTGCCAGCTACGACGAGGCCGAGCTCACTGAAGCTTTCTTT